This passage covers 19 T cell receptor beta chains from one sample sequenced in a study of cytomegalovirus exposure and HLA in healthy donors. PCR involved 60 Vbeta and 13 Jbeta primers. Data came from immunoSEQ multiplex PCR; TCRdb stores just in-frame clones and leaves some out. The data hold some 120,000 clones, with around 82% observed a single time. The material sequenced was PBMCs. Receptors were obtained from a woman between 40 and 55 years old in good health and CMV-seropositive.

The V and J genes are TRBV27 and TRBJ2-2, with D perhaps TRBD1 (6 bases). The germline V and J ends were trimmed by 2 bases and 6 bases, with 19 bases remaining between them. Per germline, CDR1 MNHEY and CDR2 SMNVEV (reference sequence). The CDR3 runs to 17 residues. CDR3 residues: CASSLTVGQGIAGELFF. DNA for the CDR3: TGTGCCAGCAGTTTAACCGTTGGGCAGGGGATCGCCGGGGAGCTGTTTTTT.

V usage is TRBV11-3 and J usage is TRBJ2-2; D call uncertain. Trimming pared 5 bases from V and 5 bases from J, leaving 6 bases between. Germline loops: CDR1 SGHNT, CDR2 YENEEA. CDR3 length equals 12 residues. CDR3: CASSTQTGELFF. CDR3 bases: TGTGCCAGCAGCACTCAAACCGGGGAGCTGTTTTTT.

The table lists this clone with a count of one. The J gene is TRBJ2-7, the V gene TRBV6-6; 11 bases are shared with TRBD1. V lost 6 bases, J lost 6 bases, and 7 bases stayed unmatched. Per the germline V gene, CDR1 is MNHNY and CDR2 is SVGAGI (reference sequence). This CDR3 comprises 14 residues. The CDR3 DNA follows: TGTGCCAGCAGCCCACCGGGACAGGGGGTCGAGCAGTACTTC. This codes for CASSPPGQGVEQYF.

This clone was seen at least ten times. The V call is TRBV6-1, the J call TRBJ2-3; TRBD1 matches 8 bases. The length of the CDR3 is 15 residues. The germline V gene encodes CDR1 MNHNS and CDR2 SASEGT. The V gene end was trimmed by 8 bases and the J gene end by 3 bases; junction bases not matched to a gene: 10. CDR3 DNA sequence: TGTGCCAGCGGAGACGGACAGGGAGGAACAGATACGCAGTATTTT. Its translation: CASGDGQGGTDTQYF.

The CDR3 spells CASSEGSGAPHEQFF. DNA of the CDR3: TGTGCCAGCAGTGAGGGGTCGGGAGCCCCCCATGAGCAGTTCTTC. The chain employs TRBV25-1 and TRBJ2-1; perhaps TRBD2 as D (6 bases). V shed 3 bases and J shed 8 bases, with 17 bases lying between them. Germline lookup yields CDR1 MGHDK and CDR2 SYGVNS. This CDR3 contains 15 residues.

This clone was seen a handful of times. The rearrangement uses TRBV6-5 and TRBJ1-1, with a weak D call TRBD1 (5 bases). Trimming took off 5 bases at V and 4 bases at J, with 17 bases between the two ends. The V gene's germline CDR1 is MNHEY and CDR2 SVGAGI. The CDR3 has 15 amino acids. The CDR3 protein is CASSQGATPFTEAFF. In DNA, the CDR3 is TGTGCCAGCAGTCAAGGGGCGACCCCGTTCACTGAAGCTTTCTTT.

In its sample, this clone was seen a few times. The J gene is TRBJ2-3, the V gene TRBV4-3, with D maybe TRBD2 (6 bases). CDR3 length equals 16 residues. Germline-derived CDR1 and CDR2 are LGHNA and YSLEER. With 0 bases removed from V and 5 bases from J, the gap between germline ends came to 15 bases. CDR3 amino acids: CASSQDGGSRGDTQYF. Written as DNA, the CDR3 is TGCGCCAGCAGCCAAGACGGGGGATCACGAGGAGATACGCAGTATTTT.

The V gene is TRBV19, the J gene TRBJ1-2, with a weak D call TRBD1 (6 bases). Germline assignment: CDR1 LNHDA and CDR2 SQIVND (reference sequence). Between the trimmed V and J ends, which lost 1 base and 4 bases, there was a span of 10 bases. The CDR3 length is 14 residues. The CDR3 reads CASSIVGGAYGYTF. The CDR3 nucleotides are TGTGCCAGTAGTATAGTAGGGGGGGCCTATGGCTACACCTTC. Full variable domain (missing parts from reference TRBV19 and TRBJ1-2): DGGITQSPKYLFRKEGQNVTLSCEQNLNHDAMYWYRQDPGQGLRLIYYSQIVNDFQKGDIAEGYSVSREKKESFPLTVTSAQKNPTAFYLCASSIVGGAYGYTFGSGTRLTVV.

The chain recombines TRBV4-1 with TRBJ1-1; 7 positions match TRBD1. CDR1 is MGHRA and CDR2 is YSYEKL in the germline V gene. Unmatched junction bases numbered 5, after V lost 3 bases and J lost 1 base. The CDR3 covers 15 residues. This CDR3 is CASSHETGRNTEAFF. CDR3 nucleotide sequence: TGCGCCAGCAGCCATGAGACAGGGCGGAACACTGAAGCTTTCTTT.

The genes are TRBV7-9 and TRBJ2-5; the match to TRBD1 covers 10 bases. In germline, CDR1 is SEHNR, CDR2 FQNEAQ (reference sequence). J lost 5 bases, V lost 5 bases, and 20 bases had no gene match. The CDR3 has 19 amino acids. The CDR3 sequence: CASSLNLGQGTTFWETQYF. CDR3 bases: TGTGCCAGCAGCCTAAATCTGGGACAGGGGACAACGTTCTGGGAGACCCAGTACTTC.

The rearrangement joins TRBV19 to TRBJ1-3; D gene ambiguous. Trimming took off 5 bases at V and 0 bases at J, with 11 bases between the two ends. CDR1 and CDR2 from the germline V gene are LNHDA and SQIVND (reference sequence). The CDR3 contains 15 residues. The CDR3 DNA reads TGTGCCAGTAGTTTTCCGGGAAACTCTGGAAACACCATATATTTT. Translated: CASSFPGNSGNTIYF.

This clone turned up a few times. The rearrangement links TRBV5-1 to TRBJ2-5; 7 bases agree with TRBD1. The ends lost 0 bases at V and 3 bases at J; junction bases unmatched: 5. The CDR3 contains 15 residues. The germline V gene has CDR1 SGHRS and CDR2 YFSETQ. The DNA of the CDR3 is TGCGCCAGCAGCTTGGCCTTAGGACAGGAAGAGACCCAGTACTTC. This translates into CASSLALGQEETQYF.

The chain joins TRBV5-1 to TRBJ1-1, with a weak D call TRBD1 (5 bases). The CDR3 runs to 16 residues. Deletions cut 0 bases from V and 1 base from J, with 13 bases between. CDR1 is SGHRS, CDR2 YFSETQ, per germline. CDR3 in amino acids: CASSLESGITNTEAFF. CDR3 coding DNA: TGCGCCAGCAGCTTGGAATCAGGGATCACGAACACTGAAGCTTTCTTT.

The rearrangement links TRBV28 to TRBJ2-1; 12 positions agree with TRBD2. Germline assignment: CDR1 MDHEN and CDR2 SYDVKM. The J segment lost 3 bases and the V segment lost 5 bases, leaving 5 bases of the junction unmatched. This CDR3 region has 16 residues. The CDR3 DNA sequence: TGTGCCAGCAGTATAGGACTAGCGGGGCTCTACAATGAGCAGTTCTTC. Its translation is CASSIGLAGLYNEQFF.

The CDR3 DNA reads as TGTGCCAGCAGTTACGCTCTAGCGGGAGGAGTGGAGCAGTTCTTC. Translating gives CASSYALAGGVEQFF. The V call is TRBV6-5, the J call TRBJ2-1; 11 nucleotides match TRBD2. The CDR3 extends over 15 amino acids. Germline V gene lookup returns CDR1 MNHEY and CDR2 SVGAGI. Trimming took 2 bases from V and 10 from J; bases not matched to a gene: 7.

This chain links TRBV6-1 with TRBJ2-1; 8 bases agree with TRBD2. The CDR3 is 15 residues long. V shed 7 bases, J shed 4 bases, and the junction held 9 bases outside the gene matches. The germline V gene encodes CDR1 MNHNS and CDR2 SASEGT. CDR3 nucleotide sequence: TGTGCCAGCATGGGGTTAGCGGGGAAATACAATGAGCAGTTCTTC. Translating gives CASMGLAGKYNEQFF.

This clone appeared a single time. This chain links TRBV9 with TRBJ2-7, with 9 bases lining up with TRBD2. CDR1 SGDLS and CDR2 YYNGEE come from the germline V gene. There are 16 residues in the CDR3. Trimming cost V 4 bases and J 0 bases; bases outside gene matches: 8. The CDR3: CASSPGLATDSYEQYF. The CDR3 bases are TGTGCCAGCAGCCCCGGACTAGCGACTGACTCCTACGAGCAGTACTTC.

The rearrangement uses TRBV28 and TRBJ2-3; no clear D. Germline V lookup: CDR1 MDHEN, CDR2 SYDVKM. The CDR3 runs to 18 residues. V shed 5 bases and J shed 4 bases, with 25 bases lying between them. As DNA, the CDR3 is TGTGCCAGCAGTCCTTCCGGAGTGGGTAAAGAACTGGCAGATACGCAGTATTTT. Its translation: CASSPSGVGKELADTQYF. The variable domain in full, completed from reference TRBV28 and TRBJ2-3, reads DVKVTQSSRYLVKRTGEKVFLECVQDMDHENMFWYRQDPGLGLRLIYFSYDVKMKEKGDIPEGYSVSREKKERFSLILESASTNQTSMYLCASSPSGVGKELADTQYFGPGTRLTVL.

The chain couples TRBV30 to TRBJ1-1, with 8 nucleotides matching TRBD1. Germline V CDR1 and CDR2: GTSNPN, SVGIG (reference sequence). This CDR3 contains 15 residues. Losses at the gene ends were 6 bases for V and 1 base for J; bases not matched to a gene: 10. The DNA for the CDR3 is TGTGCCTGCCGTCCCGGGACAGGAGAGAACACTGAAGCTTTCTTT. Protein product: CACRPGTGENTEAFF.